This is a list of T cell receptor beta chains from one sample in a study of blood T cell repertoires in COVID-19. Measured with immunoSEQ multiplex PCR; TCRdb has only the in-frame clones, and not every one. The sample lists a few hundred thousand clones; roughly nine tenths were seen once. Sequencing input: PBMCs or T cells enriched from blood (not recorded which). All receptors come from a human donor in a cohort exposed to, infected with or recovered from COVID-19 (not recorded which). The donor label of this sample is uncertain. Each CDR3 is given with its conserved first and last residue.

J	length	V	CDR3
TRBJ2-5	14	TRBV6-6	CASSKGGGGETQYF
TRBJ2-3	12	TRBV7-2	CASSSPGDTQYF
TRBJ1-1	12	TRBV19	CASSLTNAGAFF
TRBJ1-2	15	TRBV7-3	CASSLGTGVNYGYTF
TRBJ1-1	14	TRBV28	CASSPHTGGGKAFF
TRBJ1-2	14	TRBV4-1	CASSQGGGYDGYTF
TRBJ2-3	18	TRBV7-3	CASSLKGLARESTDTQYF
TRBJ1-2	11	TRBV2	CASSRGDGYTF
TRBJ2-3	14	TRBV30	CAWSLGGGLLTQYF
TRBJ2-7	12	TRBV6-4	CASSDSRNEQYF